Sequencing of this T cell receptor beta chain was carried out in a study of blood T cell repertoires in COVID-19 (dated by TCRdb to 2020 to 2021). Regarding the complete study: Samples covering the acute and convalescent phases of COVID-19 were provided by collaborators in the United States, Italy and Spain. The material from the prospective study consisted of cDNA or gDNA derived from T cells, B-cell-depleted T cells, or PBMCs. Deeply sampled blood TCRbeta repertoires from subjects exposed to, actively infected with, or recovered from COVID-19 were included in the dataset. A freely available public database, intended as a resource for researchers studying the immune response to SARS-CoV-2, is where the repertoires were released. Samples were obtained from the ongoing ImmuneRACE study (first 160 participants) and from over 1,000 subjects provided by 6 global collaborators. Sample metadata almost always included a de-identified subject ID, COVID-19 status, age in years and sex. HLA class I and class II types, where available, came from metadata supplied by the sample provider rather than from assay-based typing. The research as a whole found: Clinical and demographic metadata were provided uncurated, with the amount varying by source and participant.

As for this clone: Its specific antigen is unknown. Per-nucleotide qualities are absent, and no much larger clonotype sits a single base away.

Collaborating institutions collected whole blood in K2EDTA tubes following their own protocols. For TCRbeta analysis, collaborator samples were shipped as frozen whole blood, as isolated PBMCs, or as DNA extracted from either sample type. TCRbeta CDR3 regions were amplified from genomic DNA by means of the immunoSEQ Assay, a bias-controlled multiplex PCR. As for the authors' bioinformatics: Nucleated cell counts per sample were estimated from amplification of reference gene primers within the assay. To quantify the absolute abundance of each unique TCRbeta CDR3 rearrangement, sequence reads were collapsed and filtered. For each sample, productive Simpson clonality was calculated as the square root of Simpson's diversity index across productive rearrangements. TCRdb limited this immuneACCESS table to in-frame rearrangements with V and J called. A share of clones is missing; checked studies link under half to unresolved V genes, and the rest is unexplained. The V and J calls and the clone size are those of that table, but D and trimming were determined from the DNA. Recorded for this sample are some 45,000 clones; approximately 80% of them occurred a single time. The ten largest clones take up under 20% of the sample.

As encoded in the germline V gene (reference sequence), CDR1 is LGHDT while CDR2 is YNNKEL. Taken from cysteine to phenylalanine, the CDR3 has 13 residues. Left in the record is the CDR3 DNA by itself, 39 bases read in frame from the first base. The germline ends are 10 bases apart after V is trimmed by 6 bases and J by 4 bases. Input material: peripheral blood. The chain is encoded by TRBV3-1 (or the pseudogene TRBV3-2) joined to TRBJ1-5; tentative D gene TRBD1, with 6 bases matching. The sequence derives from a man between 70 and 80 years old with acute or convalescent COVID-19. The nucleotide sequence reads TGTGCCAGCAGTGGACAGTTTAATCAGCCCCAGCATTTT. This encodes CASSGQFNQPQHF.